This TCR beta chain comes out of a study of beta chain features in type 1 diabetes. The germline V gene has CDR1 MGHDK and CDR2 SYGVNS. The V and J ends lost 1 base and 7 bases respectively, with 11 bases between them. This CDR3 is built from 15 residues. Sequenced material consisted of expressed TCRB transcripts (all of the isolated RNA was reverse transcribed). The data were produced by immunoSEQ multiplex PCR, yet TCRdb's version contains in-frame clones alone and is incomplete. Of just under 150,000 clones listed, more than 9% are singletons. The chain carries TRBV25-1 and TRBJ1-6, with D hard to call. The sequencing input was naive CD4+ T cells from blood. The clonotype originates from a man between 18 and 35 years old in good health. The CDR3 nucleotides read TGTGCCAGCAGTGAATTGGGCGATGGGAATTCACCCCTCCACTTT. Its translation: CASSELGDGNSPLHF.